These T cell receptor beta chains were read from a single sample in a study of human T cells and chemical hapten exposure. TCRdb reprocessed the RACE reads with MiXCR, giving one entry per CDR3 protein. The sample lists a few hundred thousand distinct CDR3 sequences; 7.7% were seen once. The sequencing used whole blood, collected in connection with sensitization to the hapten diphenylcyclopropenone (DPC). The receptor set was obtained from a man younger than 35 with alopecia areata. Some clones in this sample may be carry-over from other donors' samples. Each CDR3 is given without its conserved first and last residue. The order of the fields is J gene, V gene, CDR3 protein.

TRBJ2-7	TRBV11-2	ASSPIFTGTPISYEQY
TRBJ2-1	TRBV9	ASTKAGEGNEQF
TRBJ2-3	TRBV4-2	ASSLGRGGAGSDTQY
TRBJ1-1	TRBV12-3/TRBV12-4	ASSYTGESAEAF
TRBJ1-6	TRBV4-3	ASSQDSSYNSPLH
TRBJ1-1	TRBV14	ASRRRMNTEAF
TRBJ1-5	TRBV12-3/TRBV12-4	ASSRFLDRGHQPQH
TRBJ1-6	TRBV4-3	ASSQDINYRLSPLH
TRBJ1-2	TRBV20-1	SASPPMGAYGYT
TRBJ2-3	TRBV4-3	ASSQDAGGFPDTQY
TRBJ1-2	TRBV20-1	SARTGQGDYGYT
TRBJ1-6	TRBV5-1	ASSSHPWTVRSHLH
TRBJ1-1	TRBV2	ASTQETPDTEAF
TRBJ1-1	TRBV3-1	ASSQEVRVNTEAF
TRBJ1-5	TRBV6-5	ASSRTGTSNQPQH
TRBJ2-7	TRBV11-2	ASRPTESVKQY
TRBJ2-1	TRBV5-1	ASSLGDRYNEQF
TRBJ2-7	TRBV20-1	SAPWDTYEQY
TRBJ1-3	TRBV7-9	ASRTGQTDSGNTIY
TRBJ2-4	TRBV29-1	SVEIGGQNIQY
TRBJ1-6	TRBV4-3	ASSQGPGSSYNSPLH
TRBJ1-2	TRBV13	ASSLRARDYGYT
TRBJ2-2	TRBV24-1	ATSPGVNTGELF
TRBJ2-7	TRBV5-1	ASSEGGYYEQY
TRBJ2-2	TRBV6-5	ASSQGLAGPTGELF
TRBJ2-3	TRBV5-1	ASSPTSDTDTQY
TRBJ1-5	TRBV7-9	ASSSGTSGQPQH
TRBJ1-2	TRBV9	ASSPIQGLNDGYT
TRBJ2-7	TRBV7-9	ASSSRPTGQSSYEQY
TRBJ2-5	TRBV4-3	ASSQEEGGYETQY
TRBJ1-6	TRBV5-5	ASSSGTGQYNSPLH
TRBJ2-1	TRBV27	ASSSQVSSYNEQF
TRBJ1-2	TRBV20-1	SARDALEGSSYGYT
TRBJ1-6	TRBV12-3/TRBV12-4	ASIMDSSYNSPLH
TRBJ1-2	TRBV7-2	ASSSRGDYGYT
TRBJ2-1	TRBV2	AKARAGIYNEQF
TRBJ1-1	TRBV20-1	SARDRTHTEAF
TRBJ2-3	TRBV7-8	ASSPRPGQGADTQY
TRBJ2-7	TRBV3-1	ASSQDTYEQY
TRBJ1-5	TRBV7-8	ASSLVQGPRQPQH
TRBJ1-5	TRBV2	ASSVQSQPQH
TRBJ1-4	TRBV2	ASTFQGYNEKLF
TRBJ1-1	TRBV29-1	SVELGGTEAF
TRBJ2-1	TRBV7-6	ASSRTGLDNEQF
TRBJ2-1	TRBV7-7	ASSLMGANNEQF
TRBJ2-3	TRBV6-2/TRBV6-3	ASSPGWDRGKTDTQY
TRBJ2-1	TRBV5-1	ASSLETSDTDEQF
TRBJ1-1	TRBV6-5	ASKHSSNLNTEAF
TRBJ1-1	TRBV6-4	ASSDSEGSGTEAF
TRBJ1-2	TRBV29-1	SVGEPYGYT
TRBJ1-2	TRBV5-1	ASSLGIGPYGYT